The 13 T cell receptor beta chains below all came from one sample that was sequenced in a study of CD8 T cells in Susac syndrome. Random hexamers primed reverse transcription of roughly 0.5 to 1 ug RNA. Via MiXCR, TCRdb re-called the immunoSEQ multiplex PCR reads, giving one row per CDR3 protein. The table lists about 300,000 distinct CDR3 sequences, around nine tenths of them singletons. The material sequenced was CD8+ T cells from PBMCs. Source of these receptors: a human donor with multiple sclerosis.

The chain links TRBV19 to TRBJ2-3; D unresolved. This CDR3 comprises 13 residues. Germline lookup yields CDR1 LNHDA and CDR2 SQIVND (reference sequence). The V gene lost 5 bases and the J gene lost 0 bases, with 6 bases spanning the gap. The DNA for the CDR3 is TGTGCCAGTAGTTATCACAGCACAGATACGCAGTATTTT. Its translation: CASSYHSTDTQYF.

CDR3 nucleotide sequence: TGTGCCAGCAGCACCGGGACAGGGAAGGCCTACGAGCAGTACTTC. It translates to CASSTGTGKAYEQYF. The gene calls are TRBV6-5 and TRBJ2-7; 9 nucleotides agree with TRBD1. Germline CDR1 reads MNHEY; CDR2 reads SVGAGI. This CDR3 has 15 residues. J gave up 2 bases and V 6 bases, and 8 bases lay outside the gene matches.

V is TRBV5-4 and J is TRBJ2-4; the match to TRBD1 covers 8 bases. The CDR3 runs 15 residues. The germline V gene has CDR1 SGHNT and CDR2 YYREEE (reference sequence). J gave up 6 bases and V 3 bases, and 8 bases lay outside the gene matches. The chain's CDR3 is CASSYPGTGGNIQYF. The DNA of the CDR3 is TGTGCCAGCAGCTACCCCGGGACAGGTGGAAACATTCAGTACTTC.

The chain links TRBV20-1 to TRBJ2-1, with 10 bases matching TRBD2. CDR3 length: 15 amino acids. With 5 bases clipped from V and 1 base from J, the junction kept 5 bases outside the gene matches. Germline CDR1 reads DFQATT; CDR2 reads SNEGSKA (reference sequence). The CDR3 loop reads CSAEGGLASYNEQFF. DNA of the CDR3: TGCAGTGCTGAGGGGGGACTAGCGTCCTACAATGAGCAGTTCTTC.

The V gene is TRBV11-2, the J gene TRBJ2-7; TRBD1 agrees at 8 bases. The CDR3 spans 15 residues. The ends lost 1 base at V and 5 bases at J; junction bases unmatched: 7. CDR1 is SGHAT and CDR2 is FQNNGV in the germline V gene. In nucleotides, the CDR3 is TGTGCCAGCAGCTTAGTTGGGCAGGGGGCGGACGAGCAGTACTTC. This gives the protein CASSLVGQGADEQYF.

The chain has TRBV20-1 and TRBJ1-1, with D uncertain. The CDR3 sequence is 11 residues long. Germline CDR1 is DFQATT and CDR2 is SNEGSKA (reference sequence). Trimming shortened V by 2 bases and J by 11 bases, and 12 bases separated the two germline ends. The CDR3 reads CSARSQAIAFF. CDR3 sequence (DNA): TGCAGTGCTAGATCCCAAGCCATCGCTTTCTTT.

DNA of the CDR3: TGCAGTGCTAGAGACTACAGCGTGGGCGGGAGGTTCACCGGGGAGCTGTTTTTT. Protein product: CSARDYSVGGRFTGELFF. This chain joins TRBV20-1 and TRBJ2-2, with TRBD2 identical over 8 bases. Germline CDR1 DFQATT, CDR2 SNEGSKA (reference sequence). V was pared by 0 bases and J by 4 bases, with 13 bases of the junction left unmatched. This CDR3 spans 18 amino acids.

This sequence joins TRBV5-1 and TRBJ2-5; 11 bases line up with TRBD2. The CDR3 runs to 17 residues. In germline, CDR1 is SGHRS, CDR2 YFSETQ. V was clipped by 4 bases and J by 1 base; unmatched bases: 9. CDR3 nucleotides: TGCGCCAGCAGCCCAGAAGGACTAGCGGGTATCCAAGAGACCCAGTACTTC. Protein product: CASSPEGLAGIQETQYF.

The chain carries TRBV7-8 and TRBJ2-1; D remains ambiguous. The CDR3 totals 15 residues. Germline-derived CDR1 and CDR2 are SGHVS and FQNEAQ. The V end was cut by 3 bases, the J end by 7 bases, with 16 bases between. CDR3 sequence (DNA): TGTGCCAGCAGCTTTGGGCAATATATATATAATGAGCAGTTCTTC. Translation gives CASSFGQYIYNEQFF.

This chain joins TRBV23-1 and TRBJ2-7; D could derive from TRBD1 or TRBD2 (5 bases each). TRBV23-1 is assigned to the ORF class and has an uncertain function. Trimming pared 8 bases from V and 3 bases from J, leaving 17 bases between. The CDR3 loop spans 14 amino acids. For the CDR3, the DNA is TGCGCCAGCGGACGGCCGACAGCGGTCTACGAGCAGTACTTC. This translates into CASGRPTAVYEQYF.

This rearrangement joins TRBV2 to TRBJ2-5; TRBD2 agrees at 10 bases. The CDR3 covers 13 residues. The germline V gene has CDR1 SNHLY and CDR2 FYNNEI. V trimming: 3 bases; J trimming: 12 bases; junction bases outside the gene matches: 7. The DNA of the CDR3 is TGTGCCAGCAGTGATAGCGGGGGGCCCCCCGAGTACTTC. It specifies CASSDSGGPPEYF.

This clonotype occurred once. The gene calls are TRBV27 and TRBJ1-5; 7 bases fit TRBD1. The CDR3 is 16 amino acids. CDR1 and CDR2 (germline): MNHEY, SMNVEV (reference sequence). V lost 5 bases to trimming and J lost 0 bases; unmatched junction nucleotides: 7. The chain's CDR3 is CASSTGTDNSNQPQHF. The CDR3 coding sequence is TGTGCCAGCAGTACAGGGACAGATAATAGCAATCAGCCCCAGCATTTT.

This chain connects TRBV27 to TRBJ1-2; D is unclear. The germline CDR1 and CDR2 sequences are MNHEY and SMNVEV (reference sequence). The CDR3 has 13 amino acids. Between the trimmed V and J ends, which lost 5 bases and 5 bases, there was a span of 12 bases. The CDR3 DNA reads as TGTGCCAGCAGTCCCGCAACTGGATATGGCTACACCTTC. Protein product: CASSPATGYGYTF.